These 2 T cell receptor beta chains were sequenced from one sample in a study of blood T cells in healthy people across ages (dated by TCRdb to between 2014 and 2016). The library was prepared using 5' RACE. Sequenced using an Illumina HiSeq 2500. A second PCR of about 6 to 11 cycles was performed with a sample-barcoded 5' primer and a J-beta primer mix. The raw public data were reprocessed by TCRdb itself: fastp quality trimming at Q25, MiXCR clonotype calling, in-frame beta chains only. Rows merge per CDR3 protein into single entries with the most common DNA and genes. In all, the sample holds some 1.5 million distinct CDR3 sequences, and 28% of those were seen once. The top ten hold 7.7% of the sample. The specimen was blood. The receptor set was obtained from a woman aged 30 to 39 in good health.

Written as DNA, the CDR3 is TGTGCCAGCAGCTTGGCCCGGGGGAGAGGGGACGAGCAGTACTTC. It is translated as CASSLARGRGDEQYF. V and J are TRBV5-4 and TRBJ2-7; D is possibly TRBD2 (6 bases). CDR3 length: 15 amino acids. Germline V CDR1 and CDR2: SGHNT, YYREEE (reference sequence). Trimming took off 0 bases at V and 5 bases at J, with 15 bases between the two ends.

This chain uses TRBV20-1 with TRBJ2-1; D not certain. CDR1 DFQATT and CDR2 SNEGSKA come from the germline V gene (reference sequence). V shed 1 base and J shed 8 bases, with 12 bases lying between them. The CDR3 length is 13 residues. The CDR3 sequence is CSARAPRAHEQFF. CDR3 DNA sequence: TGCAGTGCTAGAGCCCCCAGAGCCCATGAGCAGTTCTTC.